The 31 T cell receptor beta chains in this list originate from one sample, sequenced in a study of shared clonotypes between healthy human individuals. Some clones are missing from TCRdb's copy, which holds only in-frame ones; the method was immunoSEQ multiplex PCR. Of fewer than 550,000 clones listed, 75% to 80% are singletons. Sequencing was carried out using PBMCs. The source is a woman aged 40 to 50 in good health. Some clones in this sample may be carry-over from other donors' samples.

V and J are TRBV6-4 and TRBJ2-1; unclear D gene. The CDR3 runs to 16 residues. Trimming took 7 bases from V and 7 from J, leaving 23 bases between them. Germline CDR1 reads MRHNA; CDR2 reads SNTAGT. The CDR3 nucleotides are TGTGCCAGCATAATGCAGACTCCCCGCCGGCGTAATGAGCAGTTCTTC. This sequence encodes CASIMQTPRRRNEQFF.

The rearrangement uses TRBV4-2 and TRBJ2-1; no reliable D call. This CDR3 has 16 residues. Germline assignment: CDR1 LGHNA and CDR2 YNFKEQ. With 5 bases removed from V and 0 bases from J, the gap between germline ends came to 14 bases. As DNA, the CDR3 is TGTGCCAGCAGCAACACTGACGGTAGCTCCTACAATGAGCAGTTCTTC. This gives the protein CASSNTDGSSYNEQFF.

The chain combines TRBV5-4 with TRBJ2-6; no clear D gene. CDR3 length: 16 residues. Trimming shortened V by 0 bases and J by 4 bases, and 11 bases separated the two germline ends. Germline V lookup: CDR1 SGHNT, CDR2 YYREEE (reference sequence). As DNA, the CDR3 is TGTGCCAGCAGCTTGGCCGGGTCGGCGGGGGCCAACGTCCTGACTTTC. It is translated as CASSLAGSAGANVLTF.

This clone was recorded a few times. V and J are TRBV27 and TRBJ1-5, with D perhaps matching TRBD1 (5 bases). Germline CDR1 is MNHEY and CDR2 is SMNVEV (reference sequence). The V end was cut by 3 bases, the J end by 5 bases, with 11 bases between. The CDR3 loop spans 14 amino acids. The chain's CDR3 is CASSFSGPHQPQHF. In DNA form, the CDR3 reads TGTGCCAGCAGTTTCTCAGGGCCCCATCAGCCCCAGCATTTT.

J is TRBJ2-7 and V is TRBV28; 8 bases match TRBD2. The V segment lost 4 bases and the J segment 3 bases; nucleotides outside the gene matches: 11. Looked up from germline, CDR1 is MDHEN and CDR2 is SYDVKM. The CDR3 sequence is 16 residues long. The CDR3 region is CASSSLIAGTYYEQYF. CDR3 nucleotide sequence: TGTGCCAGCAGTTCCCTGATAGCGGGAACATACTACGAGCAGTACTTC.

The chain is built from TRBV16 and TRBJ1-2, with TRBD1 as a possible D gene (6 bases). V was pared by 4 bases and J by 5 bases, with 11 bases between. The CDR3 runs to 13 residues. Germline CDR1 is KGHSY and CDR2 is FQNENV. The CDR3 here is CASSPTGSYGYTF. In nucleotides, the CDR3 is TGTGCCAGCAGCCCGACAGGTTCTTATGGCTACACCTTC.

This clone was observed once. V usage is TRBV5-1 and J usage is TRBJ2-5; D is possibly TRBD2 (6 bases). Germline CDR1 reads SGHRS; CDR2 reads YFSETQ. Trimming removed 5 bases at V and 3 bases at J, with 20 bases between. CDR3 size: 16 residues. The CDR3 bases are TGCGCCAGCAGTCCCATCTTGCGGGGACCGAAAGAGACCCAGTACTTC. Translation: CASSPILRGPKETQYF.

This sequence joins TRBV30 and TRBJ2-7; TRBD2 aligns across 11 bases. This CDR3 is built from 15 residues. Per the germline V gene, CDR1 is GTSNPN and CDR2 is SVGIG (reference sequence). V trimming: 2 bases; J trimming: 6 bases; junction bases outside the gene matches: 9. CDR3 DNA: TGTGCCTGGAGTATACTAGCGGGGGTGTCGGGCGAGCAGTACTTC. The encoded protein is CAWSILAGVSGEQYF.

About this clone: This likely stems from a read error, as it lies one base from a far larger clone. The chain links TRBV21-1 to TRBJ2-1; no DNA check was done on the table's D call, TRBD1. TRBV21-1 is listed as a pseudogene. CDR3 length: 17 residues. CDR3 nucleotides: TGTGCCACCCAAATAGAGGGACAGCGGACCAATTACAATGAGCAGTTCTTC. Protein product: CATQIEGQRTNYNEQFF.

This clone has at least ten counts. V gene TRBV7-8 combines with J gene TRBJ2-3, with D tentatively TRBD2 (6 bases). V was clipped by 9 bases and J by 1 base, with 14 bases between them. The CDR3 has 14 amino acids. Germline CDR1 and CDR2: SGHVS and FQNEAQ. CDR3 nucleotide sequence: TGTGCCAGTGGAGGGGTTGCTGGCACAGATACGCAGTATTTT. It translates to CASGGVAGTDTQYF.

This chain links TRBV5-6 with TRBJ2-5; the D call may be TRBD1 or TRBD2 (6 bases each). V dropped 1 base and J dropped 0 bases, with 13 bases sitting between them. The CDR3 sequence is 16 residues long. Germline loops: CDR1 SGHDT, CDR2 YYEEEE. As DNA, the CDR3 is TGTGCCAGCAGCTTGCTAGGGGGGAAGTACCAAGAGACCCAGTACTTC. This codes for CASSLLGGKYQETQYF. The full variable domain, with the rest looked up from reference TRBV5-6 and TRBJ2-5, is DAGVTQSPTHLIKTRGQQVTLRCSPKSGHDTVSWYQQALGQGPQFIFQYYEEEERQRGNFPDRFSGHQFPNYSSELNVNALLLGDSALYLCASSLLGGKYQETQYFGPGTRLLVL.

Notes on this clone: At one end, the junction sequence differs from germline, possibly due to a read error. The J gene is TRBJ1-2, the V gene TRBV4-1; D unclear. Germline loops: CDR1 MGHRA, CDR2 YSYEKL. The length of the CDR3 is 16 residues. CDR3 loop: CAGSQEHRVSDYGYTF. DNA for the CDR3: TGCGCCGGCAGCCAAGAACATCGGGTATCGGATTATGGCTACACCTTC.

This chain connects TRBV7-8 to TRBJ1-2; D remains ambiguous. Per germline, CDR1 SGHVS and CDR2 FQNEAQ. Trimming left V 2 bases short and J 7 bases short, with 26 bases between. The CDR3 has 18 residues. CDR3 amino acids: CASSLPLGGGDKISGYTF. In DNA, the CDR3 is TGTGCCAGCAGCTTACCCTTGGGTGGCGGCGATAAAATAAGTGGCTACACCTTC.

This clone is a singleton in its sample. CDR3 nucleotide sequence: TGTGCCAGCAGCAAAGGGGGACAGGGGTTAACTGAAGCTTTCTTT. Encoded protein: CASSKGGQGLTEAFF. The rearrangement uses TRBV21-1 and TRBJ1-1; TRBD1, the D gene given by the table, was not confirmed from the DNA. TRBV21-1 is annotated as a pseudogene. This CDR3 is 15 amino acids long.

The chain has TRBV4-2 and TRBJ2-7, with D hard to call. CDR3 length: 17 amino acids. The V gene lost 1 base and the J gene lost 0 bases, with 16 bases spanning the gap. Looked up from germline, CDR1 is LGHNA and CDR2 is YNFKEQ. CDR3 in DNA: TGTGCCAGCAGCCAAGTTAAATTCGGCCTGAGCTCCTACGAGCAGTACTTC. It encodes CASSQVKFGLSSYEQYF.

J is TRBJ2-7 and V is TRBV28, with D hard to call. V lost 5 bases to trimming and J lost 3 bases, with 11 bases between them. CDR3 length: 13 amino acids. Germline-derived CDR1 and CDR2 are MDHEN and SYDVKM. CDR3 loop: CASSTTPIYEQYF. Written as DNA, the CDR3 is TGTGCCAGCAGTACTACACCTATCTACGAGCAGTACTTC.

This chain connects TRBV2 to TRBJ1-6, with no clear D. The germline V gene encodes CDR1 SNHLY and CDR2 FYNNEI. V lost 3 bases and J 8 bases, leaving 17 bases between the germline ends. The CDR3 runs to 16 residues. CDR3 sequence: CASSDVDLVPDSPLHF. In nucleotides, the CDR3 is TGTGCCAGCAGTGATGTGGATCTCGTGCCGGATTCACCCCTCCACTTT.

V usage is TRBV10-3 and J usage is TRBJ2-7; D tentatively reads TRBD1 or TRBD2 (6 bases each). The CDR3 contains 13 residues. Germline-derived CDR1 and CDR2 are ENHRY and SYGVKD. V lost 10 bases and J lost 3, with 16 bases in between. The CDR3, as DNA: TGTGCCACCGCCGGGGGCAGGGACTACGAGCAGTACTTC. Translating gives CATAGGRDYEQYF.

This clone appeared once. Here the CDR3 reads CASSLDRANSPLHF. Here the CDR3 DNA reads TGTGCCAGCAGCTTGGACAGGGCCAATTCACCCCTCCACTTT. The V gene is TRBV11-2, the J gene TRBJ1-6, with TRBD1 matching over 8 bases. V was clipped by 3 bases and J by 7 bases; unmatched bases: 2. This CDR3 comprises 14 residues. Germline V CDR1 and CDR2: SGHAT, FQNNGV.

There are a few counts of this clone. V usage is TRBV27 and J usage is TRBJ2-5, with D possibly called TRBD1 or TRBD2 (5 bases each). Per germline, CDR1 MNHEY and CDR2 SMNVEV (reference sequence). V lost 3 bases and J lost 4, with 15 bases in between. There are 15 residues in the CDR3. CDR3 loop: CASSLGDQARETQYF. Here the CDR3 DNA reads TGTGCCAGCAGTTTGGGGGATCAGGCTAGAGAGACCCAGTACTTC.

V is TRBV14 and J is TRBJ2-2; the D is unclear. Trimming cost V 1 base and J 0 bases, with 12 bases left between them. The germline V gene encodes CDR1 SGHDN and CDR2 FVKESK. This CDR3 is 17 amino acids long. The CDR3 nucleotides read TGTGCCAGCAGCCAAGGAGGAAGGATCGCGAACACCGGGGAGCTGTTTTTT. It is translated as CASSQGGRIANTGELFF.

The chain carries TRBV29-1 and TRBJ1-1, with D perhaps TRBD1 (5 bases). This CDR3 region has 15 residues. CDR1 and CDR2 (germline): SQVTM, ANQGSEA. The V end lost 5 bases, the J end lost 0 bases, and 16 bases lay between the germline ends. The CDR3 here is CSVNGGWGMNTEAFF. The DNA of the CDR3 is TGCAGCGTTAATGGGGGATGGGGCATGAACACTGAAGCTTTCTTT.

The J gene is TRBJ2-1, the V gene TRBV7-2; 9 bases line up with TRBD1. The CDR3 consists of 17 residues. Unmatched junction bases numbered 13, after V lost 2 bases and J lost 8 bases. Germline CDR1 reads SGHTA; CDR2 reads FQGNSA. CDR3 nucleotides: TGTGCCAGCAGCTTACAAGACAGGGGGTATGTGTACGATGAGCAGTTCTTC. Protein sequence: CASSLQDRGYVYDEQFF.

CDR3 nucleotide sequence: TGTGCCAGTAGTATGAGGTACAGGGTCAATCAGCCCCAGCATTTT. Translating gives CASSMRYRVNQPQHF. V is TRBV19 and J is TRBJ1-5, with D tentatively TRBD1 (6 bases). Germline V gene sequence: CDR1 LNHDA, CDR2 SQIVND (reference sequence). V lost 3 bases, J lost 3 bases, and 12 bases lay in between. The length of the CDR3 is 15 residues.

The chain links TRBV30 to TRBJ2-3, with D possibly being TRBD2 (5 bases). Germline values: CDR1 GTSNPN, CDR2 SVGIG (reference sequence). The CDR3 length is 13 residues. V dropped 4 bases and J dropped 2 bases, with 10 bases sitting between them. The CDR3 sequence: CAWKRGITDTQYF. As DNA, the CDR3 is TGTGCCTGGAAGAGAGGGATCACAGATACGCAGTATTTT.

This chain uses TRBV6-1 with TRBJ1-5, with D perhaps matching TRBD1 (6 bases). This CDR3 is built from 15 residues. Per the germline V gene, CDR1 is MNHNS and CDR2 is SASEGT. V was cut by 8 bases and J by 2 bases, with 16 bases left in between. This CDR3 is CASDIQAGGNQPQHF. For the CDR3, the DNA is TGTGCCAGCGACATACAAGCAGGGGGCAATCAGCCCCAGCATTTT.

The table lists this clone with a count of one. The chain is built from TRBV5-1 and TRBJ2-2; the D gene is possibly TRBD2 (5 bases). Germline assignment: CDR1 SGHRS and CDR2 YFSETQ. The V end was cut by 4 bases, the J end by 4 bases, with 14 bases between. CDR3 length: 15 amino acids. This CDR3 reads CASSPEARSTGELFF. CDR3 bases: TGCGCCAGCAGCCCGGAGGCTAGGAGCACCGGGGAGCTGTTTTTT.

V and J are TRBV7-2 and TRBJ2-7, with TRBD1 as a possible D gene (6 bases). Deletions cut 5 bases from V and 3 bases from J, with 11 bases between. This CDR3 is built from 13 residues. Germline V gene data show CDR1 as SGHTA and CDR2 as FQGNSA. CDR3 nucleotides: TGTGCCAGCAGCCCCCGAGGGGGCTACGAGCAGTACTTC. As protein: CASSPRGGYEQYF. The whole variable domain, remainder taken from reference TRBV7-2 and TRBJ2-7, is GAGVSQSPSNKVTEKGKDVELRCDPISGHTALYWYRQSLGQGLEFLIYFQGNSAPDKSGLPSDRFSAERTGGSVSTLTIQRTQQEDSAVYLCASSPRGGYEQYFGPGTRLTVT.

This chain connects TRBV4-3 to TRBJ2-3; TRBD2 matches 12 bases. The CDR3 is made up of 16 amino acids. Germline values: CDR1 LGHNA, CDR2 YSLEER. Losses at the gene ends were 3 bases for V and 3 bases for J; bases not matched to a gene: 4. The CDR3 region has the DNA TGCGCCAGCAGCCAGGAGACTAGCGGGAGAACAGATACGCAGTATTTT. Protein product: CASSQETSGRTDTQYF.

This chain joins TRBV7-9 and TRBJ2-5, with 7 bases lining up with TRBD2. Germline CDR1 reads SEHNR; CDR2 reads FQNEAQ (reference sequence). The CDR3 loop spans 14 amino acids. V lost 5 bases and J lost 5; bases outside the gene matches: 8. The CDR3 bases are TGTGCCAGCAGCATTGGGGCAGCGGGGGAGACCCAGTACTTC. Its translation is CASSIGAAGETQYF.

The chain carries TRBV13 and TRBJ2-1; 9 nucleotides align to TRBD2. Trimming at V came to 6 bases and at J to 4 bases, leaving 10 bases not matched to a gene. Germline V lookup: CDR1 PRHDT, CDR2 FYEKMQ (reference sequence). This CDR3 is built from 16 residues. DNA of the CDR3: TGTGCCAGCAGTCCTCCCGCGGGAGGGGGGTACAATGAGCAGTTCTTC. Translating it yields CASSPPAGGGYNEQFF.